These 15 T cell receptor beta chains came from one sample sequenced in a study of T cell repertoires in cytomegalovirus infection. Via MiXCR, TCRdb re-called the reads, giving one row per CDR3 protein. The data contain just over 450,000 distinct CDR3 sequences, approximately 46% of them singletons. Antigen specificity for these receptors is unknown. The specimen was cultured PBMCs, collected from culture after CMV antigen stimulation. These receptors originate from a human donor in good health (CMV status not recorded). Some clones in this sample may be carry-over from other donors' samples.

This chain joins TRBV10-3 and TRBJ2-2; 7 positions match TRBD1. Losses at the gene ends were 6 bases for V and 6 bases for J; bases not matched to a gene: 7. This CDR3 has 14 residues. In germline, CDR1 is ENHRY, CDR2 SYGVKD. The CDR3 DNA sequence: TGTGCCATCAGGGGGACAGAGGGTTCCGGGGAGCTGTTTTTT. Translation: CAIRGTEGSGELFF.

This clonotype turned up a few times. The V gene is TRBV7-6, the J gene TRBJ2-1; D may be TRBD2 (7 bases). This CDR3 is 14 amino acids long. Germline loops: CDR1 SGHVS, CDR2 FNYEAQ. The V end lost 8 bases, the J end lost 10 bases, and 21 bases lay between the germline ends. The CDR3 DNA sequence: TGTGCCAGCCGATTTTACGGGGGGCTCGGGGAGCAGTTCTTC. Its protein is CASRFYGGLGEQFF.

The chain recombines TRBV20-1 with TRBJ2-7; 9 nucleotides agree with TRBD1. Trimming cost V 5 bases and J 3 bases; bases outside gene matches: 11. The CDR3 loop spans 15 amino acids. CDR1 and CDR2 from the germline V gene are DFQATT and SNEGSKA (reference sequence). The CDR3 sequence is CSAQPWTGAYYEQYF. For the CDR3, the DNA is TGCAGTGCTCAACCTTGGACAGGGGCCTACTACGAGCAGTACTTC.

The V and J genes are TRBV28 and TRBJ1-5; TRBD1 is a possible D gene (5 bases). V was trimmed by 6 bases and J by 5 bases, leaving 17 bases between them. CDR3 size: 15 residues. Germline CDR1 and CDR2: MDHEN and SYDVKM. The CDR3 loop is CASRGGGEGDQPQHF. The CDR3 DNA reads TGTGCCAGCAGGGGGGGGGGGGAAGGGGATCAGCCCCAGCATTTT.

The V gene is TRBV7-6, the J gene TRBJ2-4; unclear D gene. This CDR3 region has 15 residues. The V gene's germline CDR1 is SGHVS and CDR2 FNYEAQ. V gave up 5 bases and J gave up 3 bases, with 14 bases separating them. DNA of the CDR3: TGTGCCAGCAGCCCCGGCGCAGGCGTCAAAAACATTCAGTACTTC. This gives the protein CASSPGAGVKNIQYF.

The J gene is TRBJ1-2, the V gene TRBV10-3; weak D call: TRBD1 (5 bases). The CDR3 loop spans 14 amino acids. In germline, CDR1 is ENHRY, CDR2 SYGVKD. With 3 bases removed from V and 6 bases from J, the gap between germline ends came to 14 bases. The CDR3 DNA follows: TGTGCCATCAGTGACCCGACAGCGTTCAATGGCTACACCTTC. Residues: CAISDPTAFNGYTF.

The chain employs TRBV5-4 and TRBJ2-7; D may be TRBD2 (5 bases). This CDR3 spans 13 amino acids. Germline V lookup: CDR1 SGHNT, CDR2 YYREEE (reference sequence). The V and J ends lost 5 bases and 1 base respectively, with 10 bases between them. In nucleotides, the CDR3 is TGTGCCAGCAGGTTTGGAGGTTCCTACGAGCAGTACTTC. Its protein product is CASRFGGSYEQYF.

This clonotype has just a few counts. The chain combines TRBV6-6 with TRBJ1-1; 9 bases agree with TRBD1. Germline loops: CDR1 MNHNY, CDR2 SVGAGI (reference sequence). CDR3 length: 16 residues. V shed 7 bases, J shed 4 bases, and the junction held 13 bases outside the gene matches. CDR3 amino acids: CASNTGTGLGGTEAFF. The CDR3 DNA reads TGTGCCAGCAACACCGGGACAGGGCTTGGTGGCACTGAAGCTTTCTTT.

J is TRBJ1-1 and V is TRBV6-1; D possibly corresponds to TRBD1 (5 bases). The V gene's germline CDR1 is MNHNS and CDR2 SASEGT. This CDR3 is 14 amino acids long. V was trimmed by 2 bases and J by 3 bases, leaving 10 bases between them. This CDR3 reads CASSEQGWDTEAFF. The CDR3 nucleotides read TGTGCCAGCAGTGAACAGGGTTGGGACACTGAAGCTTTCTTT.

CDR3: CASSSDRSAFETQYF. The CDR3, as DNA: TGTGCCAGCAGTTCGGACAGGTCGGCATTCGAGACCCAGTACTTC. This chain uses TRBV6-2 or TRBV6-3 with TRBJ2-5; 7 bases line up with TRBD1. The CDR3 contains 15 residues. Trimming at V came to 4 bases and at J to 5 bases, leaving 10 bases not matched to a gene. Germline V lookup: CDR1 MNHEY, CDR2 SVGEGT.

In its sample, this clonotype was seen many times. The CDR3 loop reads CASSLGTGNHYGYTF. CDR3 in DNA: TGTGCCAGCAGCTTAGGGACAGGGAATCACTATGGCTACACCTTC. The chain carries TRBV7-2 and TRBJ1-2; 8 positions agree with TRBD1. The junction had 4 bases not matched to a gene; V was cut back by 1 base and J by 3 bases. This CDR3 region has 15 residues. Germline V CDR1 and CDR2: SGHTA, FQGNSA.

This clonotype has just a few counts. The chain recombines TRBV6-5 with TRBJ1-6, with a weak D call TRBD1 (6 bases). CDR3 length equals 16 residues. The V end was cut by 0 bases, the J end by 6 bases, with 12 bases between. Germline CDR1 MNHEY, CDR2 SVGAGI. CDR3 residues: CASSYSGLDSNSPLHF. The DNA for the CDR3 is TGTGCCAGCAGTTACTCAGGGCTGGACAGTAATTCACCCCTCCACTTT.

This clonotype occurred a few times. The chain has TRBV10-3 and TRBJ2-3, with 10 bases that match TRBD2. J was trimmed by 3 bases and V by 6 bases; bases with no gene match: 0. Germline CDR1 and CDR2: ENHRY and SYGVKD. The CDR3 has 13 amino acids. CDR3 DNA: TGTGCCATCAGGACTAGCGGGACAGATACGCAGTATTTT. Translated, it gives CAIRTSGTDTQYF.

In its sample, this clonotype was seen many times. The chain uses TRBV7-8 and TRBJ2-3; D gene uncertain. This CDR3 has 16 residues. Germline loops: CDR1 SGHVS, CDR2 FQNEAQ. Trimming stripped 5 bases from V and 5 bases from J, with 20 bases between. CDR3 coding DNA: TGTGCCAGCAGCACCGCCGGAAGCACGAGTAGAGATACGCAGTATTTT. It encodes CASSTAGSTSRDTQYF.

The V gene is TRBV2, the J gene TRBJ1-4; unclear D gene. The CDR3 has 14 residues. Between the trimmed V and J ends, which lost 6 bases and 0 bases, there was a span of 8 bases. Germline lookup yields CDR1 SNHLY and CDR2 FYNNEI. The DNA for the CDR3 is TGTGCCAGCAGCTCCCGTTCAACTAATGAAAAACTGTTTTTT. This encodes CASSSRSTNEKLFF.